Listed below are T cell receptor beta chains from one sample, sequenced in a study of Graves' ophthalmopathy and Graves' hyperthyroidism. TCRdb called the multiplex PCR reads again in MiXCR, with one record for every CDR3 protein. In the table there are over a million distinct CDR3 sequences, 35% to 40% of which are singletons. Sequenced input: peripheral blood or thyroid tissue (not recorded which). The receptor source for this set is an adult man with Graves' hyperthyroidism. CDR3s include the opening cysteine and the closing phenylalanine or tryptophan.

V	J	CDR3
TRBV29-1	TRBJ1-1	CSVNFRSTEAFF
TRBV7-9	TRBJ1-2	CALQYQGSYGYTF
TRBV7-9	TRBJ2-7	CASSQDEGASYEQYF
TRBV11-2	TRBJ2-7	CASSNPSPGRSDSHEQYF
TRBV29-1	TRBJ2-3	CSVEDGLLVDTQYF
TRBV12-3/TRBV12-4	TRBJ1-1	CASSWGRDTEAFF
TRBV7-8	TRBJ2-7	CASSSDRVTDEQYF
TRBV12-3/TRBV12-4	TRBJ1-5	CASSSTGGGNQPQHF
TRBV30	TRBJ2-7	CAWQTGGSYEQYF
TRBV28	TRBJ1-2	CASSSGQGPYGYTF
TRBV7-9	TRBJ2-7	CASRPGLAGVEQYF
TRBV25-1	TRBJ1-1	CASSARDYRGPTEAFF
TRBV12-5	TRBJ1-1	CASGLDGTGFAFF
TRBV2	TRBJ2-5	CASSVGQEETQYF
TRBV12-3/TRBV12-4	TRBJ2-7	CASTGRPRPYEQYF
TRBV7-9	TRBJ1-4	CASSSRFETGVSGEKLFF
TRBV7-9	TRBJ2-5	CASSSGQGSMETQYF
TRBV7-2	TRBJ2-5	CASSLGTVAETQYF
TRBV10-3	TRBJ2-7	CAISFTGEYEQYF
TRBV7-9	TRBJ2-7	CASSFPSVSTLHEQYF
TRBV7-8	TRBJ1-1	CASSQPGRSEAFF
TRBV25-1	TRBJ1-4	CASSEWGGNGDEKLFF
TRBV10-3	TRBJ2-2	CATASPGLNTGELFF
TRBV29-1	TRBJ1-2	CSVTPGPYGYTF
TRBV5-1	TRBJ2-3	CASSFSGATDTQYF
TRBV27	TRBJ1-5	CASNDRGPNQPQHF
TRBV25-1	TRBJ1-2	CASSARVGGGRDYGYTF
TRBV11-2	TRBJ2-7	CASSSGTGTSTPYEQYF
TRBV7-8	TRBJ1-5	CASRTSGASRGQPQHF
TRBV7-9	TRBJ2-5	CASSLAQGASETQYF
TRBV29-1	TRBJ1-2	CRPLAGYGYTF
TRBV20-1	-	CSVGAAGAGEQFF
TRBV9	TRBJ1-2	CASSVANPAGNYGYTF
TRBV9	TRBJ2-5	CASSVGMWETQYF
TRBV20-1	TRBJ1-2	CSASGQGGANYGYTF
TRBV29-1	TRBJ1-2	CSVVAGKFYGYTF
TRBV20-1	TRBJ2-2	CSVSDRFVSGELFF
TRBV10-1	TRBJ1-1	CASSELRGSEAFF
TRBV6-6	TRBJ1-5	CASSYGGRNQPQHF
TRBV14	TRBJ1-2	CASSQGLGVGYTF